This T cell receptor (beta chain) was recorded in a study of T-cell reconstitution after alpha-beta-depleted transplantation in children. Unique molecular identifiers were used in preparing the TCRbeta library. One entry per CDR3 protein results from TCRdb running MiXCR on the PCR reads. The table records around 600,000 distinct CDR3 sequences, about 15% of them present only once. This CDR3 has 14 residues. Germline assignment: CDR1 DFQATT and CDR2 SNEGSKA (reference sequence). The V end was cut by 0 bases, the J end by 5 bases, with 13 bases between. At least ten counts were recorded for this clonotype.

The TCR originated in a human donor who donated a stem cell graft to a child with acute myeloid leukemia. The chain links TRBV20-1 to TRBJ1-2; TRBD1 is a possible D gene (5 bases). The sample here was PBMCs from the stem cell graft donor, taken from the stem cell graft. Here the CDR3 reads CSARDGSGLYGYTF. The CDR3 DNA sequence: TGCAGTGCTAGAGATGGATCAGGGCTTTATGGCTACACCTTC.